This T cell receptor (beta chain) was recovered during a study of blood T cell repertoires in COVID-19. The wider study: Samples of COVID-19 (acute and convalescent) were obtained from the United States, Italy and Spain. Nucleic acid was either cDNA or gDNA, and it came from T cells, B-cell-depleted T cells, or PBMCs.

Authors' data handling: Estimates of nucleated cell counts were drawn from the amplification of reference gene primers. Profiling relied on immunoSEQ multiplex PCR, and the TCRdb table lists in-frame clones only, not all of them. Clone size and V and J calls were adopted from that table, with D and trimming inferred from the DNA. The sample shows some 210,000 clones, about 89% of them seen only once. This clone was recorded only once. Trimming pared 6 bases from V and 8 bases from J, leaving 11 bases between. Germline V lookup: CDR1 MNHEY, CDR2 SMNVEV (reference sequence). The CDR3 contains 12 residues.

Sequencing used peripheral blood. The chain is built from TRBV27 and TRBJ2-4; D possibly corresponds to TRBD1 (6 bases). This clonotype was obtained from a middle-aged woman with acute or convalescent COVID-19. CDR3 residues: CASRAQGYIQYF. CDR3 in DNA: TGTGCCAGCAGGGCCCAGGGGTACATTCAGTACTTC.